A single sample is the source of the 16 T cell receptor beta chains below, sequenced in a study of blood T cell repertoires in COVID-19. Clones were read by immunoSEQ multiplex PCR, and TCRdb kept only the in-frame ones, dropping some. This sample has 650,000 to 800,000 clones; around 90% occur once, and the top ten carry roughly 0.26%. Sample: peripheral blood. These receptors were collected from a woman aged 18-29 years with acute or convalescent COVID-19.

The gene calls are TRBV7-9 and TRBJ2-7; D is possibly TRBD1 (5 bases). The V gene's germline CDR1 is SEHNR and CDR2 FQNEAQ (reference sequence). Trimming stripped 4 bases from V and 0 bases from J, with 16 bases between. This CDR3 is built from 16 residues. The CDR3 nucleotides are TGTGCCAGCAGCTCAATCCAGGGTATTAGCTCCTACGAGCAGTACTTC. Protein: CASSSIQGISSYEQYF.

The genes are TRBV24-1 and TRBJ1-5; TRBD1 might be the D (5 bases). The CDR3 is made up of 16 amino acids. Looked up from germline, CDR1 is KGHDR and CDR2 is SFDVKD. The V end was cut by 2 bases, the J end by 1 base, with 11 bases between. CDR3 DNA: TGTGCCACCAGTGATTCGGGCCGGGGGAGCAATCAGCCCCAGCATTTT. Its translation is CATSDSGRGSNQPQHF.

The CDR3 DNA sequence: TGTGCTAGTGGTCTCACCGAATGGGCGACTAATGAAAAACTGTTTTTT. Protein sequence: CASGLTEWATNEKLFF. The chain is built from TRBV12-5 and TRBJ1-4; D uncertain. V was clipped by 5 bases and J by 2 bases, with 15 bases between them. The CDR3 loop spans 16 amino acids. CDR1 LGHNT and CDR2 FRNRAP come from the germline V gene. The variable domain in full, with the rest retrieved from reference TRBV12-5 and TRBJ1-4, is DARVTQTPRHKVTEMGQEVTMRCQPILGHNTVFWYRQTMMQGLELLAYFRNRAPLDDSGMPKDRFSAEMPDATLATLKIQPSEPRDSAVYFCASGLTEWATNEKLFFGSGTQLSVL.

V gene TRBV3-1 (or the pseudogene TRBV3-2) combines with J gene TRBJ2-3, with 13 bases aligning to TRBD2. The germline V gene has CDR1 LGHDT and CDR2 YNNKEL (reference sequence). This CDR3 comprises 16 residues. After removal of 4 bases from V and 4 bases from J, the junction contained 5 bases not matched to a gene. CDR3 sequence reads: CASSPWGTSGADTQYF. The CDR3 nucleotides are TGTGCCAGCAGCCCCTGGGGGACTAGCGGGGCAGATACGCAGTATTTT.

V gene TRBV27 combines with J gene TRBJ1-6; the D gene is possibly TRBD1 (6 bases). Germline CDR1 is MNHEY and CDR2 is SMNVEV (reference sequence). V shed 5 bases and J shed 10 bases, with 15 bases lying between them. CDR3 length: 14 residues. The CDR3 sequence: CASSTRDISSPLHF. The CDR3 DNA is TGTGCCAGCAGTACACGGGACATATCATCACCCCTCCACTTT.

The V gene is TRBV6-5, the J gene TRBJ1-6, with D tentatively TRBD1 (6 bases). Per germline, CDR1 MNHEY and CDR2 SVGAGI. The V end lost 2 bases, the J end lost 14 bases, and 16 bases lay between the germline ends. The length of the CDR3 is 14 residues. CDR3 protein: CASSYGGQPPALHF. The CDR3 DNA reads as TGTGCCAGCAGTTACGGCGGACAGCCGCCGGCCCTCCACTTT.

The chain combines TRBV6-5 with TRBJ1-4, with TRBD1 as a possible D gene (5 bases). This CDR3 region has 13 residues. V was shortened by 0 bases and J by 12 bases, with 11 bases between the two germline ends. Germline CDR1 and CDR2: MNHEY and SVGAGI. The CDR3, as DNA: TGTGCCAGCAGTTACTCGATTCGGGGGGAACTGTTTTTT. Protein product: CASSYSIRGELFF.

V is TRBV5-8 and J is TRBJ1-3; TRBD1 matches 9 bases. V lost 4 bases to trimming and J lost 4 bases; unmatched junction nucleotides: 3. Germline values: CDR1 SGHTS, CDR2 YDEGEE. The CDR3 has 14 residues. The CDR3 DNA is TGTGCCAGCAGCCGGGACAGGGACGGAAACACCATATATTTT. It specifies CASSRDRDGNTIYF. The full variable domain, its missing parts supplied by reference TRBV5-8 and TRBJ1-3, is EAGVTQSPTHLIKTRGQQATLRCSPISGHTSVYWYQQALGLGLQFLLWYDEGEERNRGNFPPRFSGRQFPNYSSELNVNALELEDSALYLCASSRDRDGNTIYFGEGSWLTVV.

The V call is TRBV5-1, the J call TRBJ1-1; no definite D call. The V end lost 0 bases, the J end lost 7 bases, and 13 bases lay between the germline ends. The CDR3 loop spans 14 amino acids. CDR1 is SGHRS, CDR2 YFSETQ, per germline. CDR3 protein: CASSLDSERGEAFF. CDR3 coding DNA: TGCGCCAGCAGCTTGGATTCCGAACGCGGTGAAGCTTTCTTT.

This clone was recorded once. The chain joins TRBV5-5 to TRBJ1-6; 9 bases map to TRBD1. Germline values: CDR1 SGHKS, CDR2 YYEKEE (reference sequence). V dropped 4 bases and J dropped 10; count of bases not matched to a gene: 12. The CDR3 is made up of 16 amino acids. The CDR3 nucleotides are TGTGCCAGCAGCCCAACCGGGACAGGGACGTTATCACCCCTCCACTTT. Encoded protein: CASSPTGTGTLSPLHF.

This clone was recorded a few times. V gene TRBV6-2 or TRBV6-3 combines with J gene TRBJ1-1, with D unclear. The CDR3 runs 13 residues. CDR1 and CDR2 (germline): MNHEY, SVGEGT. The V and J ends lost 5 bases and 0 bases respectively, with 7 bases between them. CDR3 in DNA: TGTGCCAGCAGTGCGGAAATGAACACTGAAGCTTTCTTT. Its translation: CASSAEMNTEAFF.

Turning to this clone: The same CDR3 can be traced to other DNA sequences in this sample. V is TRBV30 and J is TRBJ2-7, with 8 bases lining up with TRBD1. The CDR3 extends over 13 amino acids. CDR1 GTSNPN and CDR2 SVGIG come from the germline V gene (reference sequence). V was clipped by 5 bases and J by 3 bases; unmatched bases: 6. CDR3 sequence (DNA): TGTGCCTGGTCCCAGGGGGCTAGCTACGAGCAGTACTTC. Protein sequence: CAWSQGASYEQYF.

This clone was observed once. Mismatch with germline at one junction end may stem from a read error. The rearrangement joins TRBV7-2 to TRBJ2-7, with D possibly matching TRBD2 (5 bases). CDR1 SGHTA and CDR2 FQGNSA come from the germline V gene. The CDR3 totals 14 residues. In nucleotides, the CDR3 is TGTGCCAGCAGTTCCAGCATTCGGGAATACGTGCAGTACTTC. This encodes CASSSSIREYVQYF.

The chain is built from TRBV2 and TRBJ2-1; TRBD2 matches at 11 bases. After removal of 10 bases from V and 10 bases from J, the junction contained 12 bases not matched to a gene. CDR1 and CDR2 from the germline V gene are SNHLY and FYNNEI. The CDR3 is made up of 14 amino acids. CDR3 nucleotide sequence: TGTGCCAATCCCCTAGCGGGGGGCCTCTCGGAGCAGTTCTTC. Its translation is CANPLAGGLSEQFF.

J is TRBJ1-3 and V is TRBV13, with D unclear. The CDR3 length is 15 residues. Trimming left V 6 bases short and J 0 bases short, with 12 bases between. Per the germline V gene, CDR1 is PRHDT and CDR2 is FYEKMQ (reference sequence). The CDR3 coding sequence is TGTGCCAGCAGTGAGGCGGCCGGCTCTGGAAACACCATATATTTT. Translation gives CASSEAAGSGNTIYF.

V and J are TRBV10-3 and TRBJ1-1; D may be TRBD1 (5 bases). CDR1 is ENHRY, CDR2 SYGVKD, per germline. CDR3 size: 15 residues. V lost 2 bases to trimming and J lost 1 base, with 11 bases between them. In DNA form, the CDR3 reads TGTGCCATCAGTGAGCCTCGGGGGGGGAACACTGAAGCTTTCTTT. Encoded protein: CAISEPRGGNTEAFF.